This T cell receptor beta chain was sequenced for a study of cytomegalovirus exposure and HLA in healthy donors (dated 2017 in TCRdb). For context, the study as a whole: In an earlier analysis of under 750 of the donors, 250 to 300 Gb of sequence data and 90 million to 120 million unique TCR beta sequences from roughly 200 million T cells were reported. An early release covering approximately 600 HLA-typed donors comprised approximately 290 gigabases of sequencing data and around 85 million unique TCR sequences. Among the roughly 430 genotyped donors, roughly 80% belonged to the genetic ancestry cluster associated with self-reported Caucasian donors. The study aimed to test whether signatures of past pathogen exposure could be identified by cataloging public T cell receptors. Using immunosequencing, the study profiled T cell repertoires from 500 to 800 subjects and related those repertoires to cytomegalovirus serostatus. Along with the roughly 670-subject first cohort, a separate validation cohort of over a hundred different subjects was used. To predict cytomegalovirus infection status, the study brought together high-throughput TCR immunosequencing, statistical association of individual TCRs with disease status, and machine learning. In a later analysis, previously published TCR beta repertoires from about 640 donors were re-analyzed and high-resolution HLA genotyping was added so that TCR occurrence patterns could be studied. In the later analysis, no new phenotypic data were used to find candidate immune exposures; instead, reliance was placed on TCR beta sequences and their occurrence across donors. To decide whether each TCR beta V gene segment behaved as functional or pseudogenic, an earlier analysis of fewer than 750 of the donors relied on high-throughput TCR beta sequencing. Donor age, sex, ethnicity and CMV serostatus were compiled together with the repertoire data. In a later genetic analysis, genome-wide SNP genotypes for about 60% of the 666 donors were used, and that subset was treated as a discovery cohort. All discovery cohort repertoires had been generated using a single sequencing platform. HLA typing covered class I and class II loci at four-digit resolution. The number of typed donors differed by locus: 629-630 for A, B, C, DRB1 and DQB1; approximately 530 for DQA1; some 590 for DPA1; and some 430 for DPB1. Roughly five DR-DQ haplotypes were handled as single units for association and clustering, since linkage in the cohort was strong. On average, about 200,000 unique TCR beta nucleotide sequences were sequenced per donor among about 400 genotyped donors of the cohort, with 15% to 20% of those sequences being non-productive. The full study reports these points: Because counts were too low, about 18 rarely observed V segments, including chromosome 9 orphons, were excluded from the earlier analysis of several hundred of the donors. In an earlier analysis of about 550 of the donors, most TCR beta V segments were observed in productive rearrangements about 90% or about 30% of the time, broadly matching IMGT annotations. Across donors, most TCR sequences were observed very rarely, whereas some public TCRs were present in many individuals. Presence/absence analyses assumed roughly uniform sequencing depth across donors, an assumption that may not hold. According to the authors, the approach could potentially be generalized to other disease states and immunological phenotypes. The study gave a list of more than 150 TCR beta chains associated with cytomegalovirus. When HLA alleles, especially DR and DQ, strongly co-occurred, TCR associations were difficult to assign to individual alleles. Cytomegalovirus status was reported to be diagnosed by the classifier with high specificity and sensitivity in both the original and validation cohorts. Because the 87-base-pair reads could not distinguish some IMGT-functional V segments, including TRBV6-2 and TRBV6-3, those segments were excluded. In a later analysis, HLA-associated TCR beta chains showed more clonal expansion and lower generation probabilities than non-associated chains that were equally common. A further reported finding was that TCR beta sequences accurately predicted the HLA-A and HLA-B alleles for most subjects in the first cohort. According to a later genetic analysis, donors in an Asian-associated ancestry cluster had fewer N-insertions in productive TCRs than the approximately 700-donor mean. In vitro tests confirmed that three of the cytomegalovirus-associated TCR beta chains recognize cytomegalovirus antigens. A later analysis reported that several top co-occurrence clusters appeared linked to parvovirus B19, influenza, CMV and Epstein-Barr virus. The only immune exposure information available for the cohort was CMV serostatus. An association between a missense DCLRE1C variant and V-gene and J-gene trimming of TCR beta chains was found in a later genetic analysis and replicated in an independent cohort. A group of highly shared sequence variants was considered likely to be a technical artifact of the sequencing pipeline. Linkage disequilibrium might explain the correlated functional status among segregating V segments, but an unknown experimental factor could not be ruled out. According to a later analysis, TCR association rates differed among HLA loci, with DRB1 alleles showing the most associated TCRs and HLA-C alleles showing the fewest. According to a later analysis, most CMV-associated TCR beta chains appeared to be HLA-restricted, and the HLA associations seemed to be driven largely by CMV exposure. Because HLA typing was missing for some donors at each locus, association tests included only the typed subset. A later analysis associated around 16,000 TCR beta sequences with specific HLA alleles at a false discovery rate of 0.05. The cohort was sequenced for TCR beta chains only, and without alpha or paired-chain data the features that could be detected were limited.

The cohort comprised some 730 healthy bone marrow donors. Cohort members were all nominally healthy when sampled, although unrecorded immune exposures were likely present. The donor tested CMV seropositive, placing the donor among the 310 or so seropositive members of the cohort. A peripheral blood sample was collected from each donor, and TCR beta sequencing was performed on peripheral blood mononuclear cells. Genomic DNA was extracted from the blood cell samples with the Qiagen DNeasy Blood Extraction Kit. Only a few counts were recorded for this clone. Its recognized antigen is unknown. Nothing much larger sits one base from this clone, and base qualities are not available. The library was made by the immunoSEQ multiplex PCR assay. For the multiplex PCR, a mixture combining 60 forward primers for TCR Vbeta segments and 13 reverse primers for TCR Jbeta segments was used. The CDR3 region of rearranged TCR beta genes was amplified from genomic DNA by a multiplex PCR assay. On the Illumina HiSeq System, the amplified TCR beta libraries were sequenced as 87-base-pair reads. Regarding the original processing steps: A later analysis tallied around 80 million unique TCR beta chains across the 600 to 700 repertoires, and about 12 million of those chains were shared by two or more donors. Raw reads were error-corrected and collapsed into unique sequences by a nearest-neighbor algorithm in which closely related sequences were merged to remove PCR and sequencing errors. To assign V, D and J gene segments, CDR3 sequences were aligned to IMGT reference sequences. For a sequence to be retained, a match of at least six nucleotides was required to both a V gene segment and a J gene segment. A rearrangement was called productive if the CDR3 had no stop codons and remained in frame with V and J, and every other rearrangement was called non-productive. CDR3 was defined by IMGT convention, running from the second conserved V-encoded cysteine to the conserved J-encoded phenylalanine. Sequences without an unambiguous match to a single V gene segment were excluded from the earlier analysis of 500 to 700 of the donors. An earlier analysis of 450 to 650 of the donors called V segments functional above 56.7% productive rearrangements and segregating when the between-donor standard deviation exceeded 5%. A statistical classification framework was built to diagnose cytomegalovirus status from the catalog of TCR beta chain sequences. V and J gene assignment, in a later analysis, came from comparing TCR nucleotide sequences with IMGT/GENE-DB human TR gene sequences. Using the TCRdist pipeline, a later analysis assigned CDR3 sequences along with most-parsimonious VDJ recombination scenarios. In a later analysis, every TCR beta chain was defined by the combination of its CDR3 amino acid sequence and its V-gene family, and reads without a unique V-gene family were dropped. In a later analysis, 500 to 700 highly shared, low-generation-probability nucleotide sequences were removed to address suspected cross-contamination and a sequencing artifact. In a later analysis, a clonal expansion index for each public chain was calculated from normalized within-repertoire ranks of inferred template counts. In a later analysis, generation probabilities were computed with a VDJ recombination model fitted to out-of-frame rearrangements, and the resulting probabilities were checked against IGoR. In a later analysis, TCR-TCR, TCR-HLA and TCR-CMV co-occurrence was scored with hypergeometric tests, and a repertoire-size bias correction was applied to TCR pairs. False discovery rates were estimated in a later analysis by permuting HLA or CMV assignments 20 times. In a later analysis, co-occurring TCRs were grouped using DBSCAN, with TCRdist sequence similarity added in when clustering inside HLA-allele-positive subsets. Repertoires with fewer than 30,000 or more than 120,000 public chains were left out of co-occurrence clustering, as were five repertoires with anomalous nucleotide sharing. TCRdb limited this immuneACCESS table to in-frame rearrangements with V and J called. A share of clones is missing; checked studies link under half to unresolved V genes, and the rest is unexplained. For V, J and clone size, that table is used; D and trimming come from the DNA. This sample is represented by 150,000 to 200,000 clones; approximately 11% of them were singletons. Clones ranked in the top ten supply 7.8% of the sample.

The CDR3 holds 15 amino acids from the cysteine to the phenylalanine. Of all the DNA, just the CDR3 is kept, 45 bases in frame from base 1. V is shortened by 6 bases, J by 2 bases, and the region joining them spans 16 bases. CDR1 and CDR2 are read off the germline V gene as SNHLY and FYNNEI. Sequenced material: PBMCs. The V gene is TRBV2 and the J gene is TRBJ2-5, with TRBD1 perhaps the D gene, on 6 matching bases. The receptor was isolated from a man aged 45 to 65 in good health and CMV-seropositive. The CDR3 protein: CASSFDRIGQETQYF. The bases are TGTGCCAGCAGCTTCGACAGGATCGGGCAAGAGACCCAGTACTTC.